These 22 T cell receptor beta chains came from one sample sequenced in a study of graft-versus-host responses after intestinal transplantation. Produced via immunoSEQ multiplex PCR; TCRdb's table is partial and in-frame only. The table includes under 15,000 clones, just over 35% detected once. The authors combined 200,000 CFSE-labeled responder cells with 200,000 irradiated, violet-dye-labeled stimulator cells in plates. The sequencing here drew on alloreactive CD8+ T cells from a mixed lymphocyte reaction culture, taken before intestinal transplant. Described subset: CFSE-low proliferating T cells sorted from approximately 6-day pre-transplant mixed lymphocyte reaction (GvH or HvG direction). Receptors were obtained from a human patient who received an intestinal transplant.

The J gene is TRBJ2-3, the V gene TRBV27, with 7 positions matching TRBD2. Trimming removed 2 bases from V and 3 bases from J; junction bases left unmatched: 5. Germline-derived CDR1 and CDR2 are MNHEY and SMNVEV (reference sequence). The CDR3 contains 15 residues. Written as DNA, the CDR3 is TGTGCCAGCAGTTTAGGGCTAGCGGCGACAGATACGCAGTATTTT. Translated, it gives CASSLGLAATDTQYF.

This clone showed up just a few times. The chain combines TRBV11-2 with TRBJ2-7, with D possibly TRBD2 on 6 matching bases. The V end lost 5 bases, the J end lost 3 bases, and 20 bases lay between the germline ends. The CDR3 runs to 16 residues. CDR1 is SGHAT, CDR2 FQNNGV, per germline. The CDR3 protein is CASSPPYSLGGYEQYF. The CDR3 DNA reads as TGTGCCAGCAGCCCCCCCTACTCCCTGGGAGGCTACGAGCAGTACTTC.

This clone was observed a few times. This rearrangement joins TRBV13 to TRBJ2-5, with 9 positions matching TRBD1. This CDR3 is 14 amino acids long. Germline V gives CDR1 PRHDT, CDR2 FYEKMQ (reference sequence). J lost 5 bases, V lost 5 bases, and 6 bases had no gene match. The CDR3 reads CASSTRDREETQYF. CDR3 nucleotide sequence: TGTGCCAGCAGCACGCGGGACAGGGAGGAGACCCAGTACTTC.

V gene TRBV6-6 combines with J gene TRBJ2-1; D is possibly TRBD2 (5 bases). The CDR3 runs 11 residues. Trimming left V 2 bases short and J 9 bases short, with 5 bases between. Per germline, CDR1 MNHNY and CDR2 SVGAGI (reference sequence). CDR3 coding DNA: TGTGCCAGCAGTTACGGAGGTGAGCAGTTCTTC. Its protein is CASSYGGEQFF.

Points on this clone: One end of the junction does not line up with germline, which may come from a read error. The chain couples TRBV13 to TRBJ2-1; 7 nucleotides align to TRBD2. Germline V gene data show CDR1 as PRHDT and CDR2 as FYEKMQ (reference sequence). The CDR3 runs to 16 residues. This chain's CDR3 is CANSTAAGKLGNEQFF. CDR3 bases: TGTGCCAACAGCACCGCAGCGGGGAAGCTGGGGAATGAGCAGTTCTTC.

By share, this clone counts as medium-sized. The chain couples TRBV14 to TRBJ1-4; D not certain. Germline CDR1 SGHDN, CDR2 FVKESK. The CDR3 is 17 amino acids. V lost 0 bases and J 5 bases, leaving 16 bases between the germline ends. CDR3 amino acids: CASSQDPTFVGNEKLFF. CDR3 DNA sequence: TGTGCCAGCAGCCAAGATCCTACCTTCGTAGGGAATGAAAAACTGTTTTTT.

The gene calls are TRBV9 and TRBJ2-3, with 9 bases that match TRBD2. V lost 2 bases and J lost 2; bases outside the gene matches: 6. CDR1 and CDR2 (germline): SGDLS, YYNGEE. CDR3 length: 16 residues. CDR3 nucleotide sequence: TGTGCCAGCAGCGTCCCGACTAGCGGTATCACAGATACGCAGTATTTT. Its protein product is CASSVPTSGITDTQYF.

This chain connects TRBV27 to TRBJ1-2; D not resolved. CDR1 is MNHEY and CDR2 is SMNVEV in the germline V gene (reference sequence). The CDR3 has 16 amino acids. The V end was cut by 7 bases, the J end by 6 bases, with 24 bases between. The CDR3 DNA is TGTGCCAGCACGTCGGACGGGAGAGCGACCTTGGATGGCTACACCTTC. Encoded protein: CASTSDGRATLDGYTF.

The chain has TRBV6-5 and TRBJ2-2, with D possibly being TRBD1 or TRBD2 (5 bases each). CDR1 is MNHEY and CDR2 is SVGAGI in the germline V gene. The CDR3 sequence is 15 residues long. Trimming removed 8 bases at V and 5 bases at J, with 18 bases between. CDR3 region: CASAIIGTYTGELFF. The CDR3 region has the DNA TGTGCCAGCGCGATTATCGGGACCTATACCGGGGAGCTGTTTTTT.

This clone was found a few times. The genes are TRBV11-2 and TRBJ1-5; D ambiguous. With 5 bases removed from V and 0 bases from J, the gap between germline ends came to 5 bases. In germline, CDR1 is SGHAT, CDR2 FQNNGV. There are 13 residues in the CDR3. The CDR3 sequence: CASSGSSNQPQHF. CDR3 bases: TGTGCCAGCAGCGGGAGTAGCAATCAGCCCCAGCATTTT.

The J gene is TRBJ2-3, the V gene TRBV7-8; unclear D gene. This CDR3 comprises 15 residues. Germline-derived CDR1 and CDR2 are SGHVS and FQNEAQ. Trimming stripped 3 bases from V and 2 bases from J, with 12 bases between. CDR3 bases: TGTGCCAGCAGCTTCGACCGGCTATACACAGATACGCAGTATTTT. This gives the protein CASSFDRLYTDTQYF.

This clone was seen only a few times. V is TRBV10-1 and J is TRBJ1-1, with TRBD1 matching over 10 bases. V dropped 3 bases and J dropped 8; count of bases not matched to a gene: 6. The CDR3 is made up of 14 amino acids. The germline CDR1 and CDR2 sequences are WNHNN and SYGVQD (reference sequence). The CDR3 loop reads CASSETGTGAEAFF. The DNA of the CDR3 is TGCGCCAGCAGTGAAACCGGGACAGGGGCCGAAGCTTTCTTT.

In its sample, this clone is medium-sized. The chain links TRBV10-3 to TRBJ1-1; D is unresolved. CDR3 size: 13 residues. Trimming took 10 bases from V and 0 from J, leaving 12 bases between them. The germline CDR1 and CDR2 sequences are ENHRY and SYGVKD. The CDR3 DNA sequence: TGTGCCACCGCGCCTGACATGAACACTGAAGCTTTCTTT. This sequence encodes CATAPDMNTEAFF.

This clone was picked up a small number of times. The chain links TRBV27 to TRBJ1-1; weak D call: TRBD1 (6 bases). V was clipped by 8 bases and J by 1 base, with 17 bases between them. The germline CDR1 and CDR2 sequences are MNHEY and SMNVEV (reference sequence). The CDR3 is 15 residues long. CDR3 residues: CASRLIGGWNTEAFF. CDR3 DNA: TGTGCCAGCCGACTTATTGGGGGCTGGAACACTGAAGCTTTCTTT.

The genes are TRBV5-5 and TRBJ1-1; tentatively, D is TRBD1 (5 bases). The CDR3 extends over 14 amino acids. From germline, CDR1 is SGHKS and CDR2 YYEKEE (reference sequence). Trimming took 4 bases from V and 0 from J, leaving 10 bases between them. In DNA form, the CDR3 reads TGTGCCAGCAGCACCGGACACCTGAACACTGAAGCTTTCTTT. This translates into CASSTGHLNTEAFF.

This clone is medium-sized. CDR3 amino acids: CASSEFRIGGYGYTF. Written as DNA, the CDR3 is TGTGCCAGCAGTGAATTCAGAATCGGAGGCTATGGCTACACCTTC. The chain recombines TRBV6-1 with TRBJ1-2; unclear D gene. Looked up from germline, CDR1 is MNHNS and CDR2 is SASEGT. V was trimmed by 2 bases and J by 4 bases, leaving 14 bases between them. The CDR3 runs to 15 residues.

This clone showed up just a few times. This chain connects TRBV2 to TRBJ1-5; D may be TRBD1 (5 bases). The ends were cut back, 7 bases at V and 9 bases at J, with 13 bases in the middle. The CDR3 loop spans 12 amino acids. Germline CDR1 reads SNHLY; CDR2 reads FYNNEI. Here the CDR3 reads CASKLYGGPQHF. The CDR3, as DNA: TGTGCCAGCAAGCTCTACGGGGGGCCCCAGCATTTT. The full variable domain, with the rest looked up from reference TRBV2 and TRBJ1-5, is EPEVTQTPSHQVTQMGQEVILRCVPISNHLYFYWYRQILGQKVEFLVSFYNNEISEKSEIFDDQFSVERPDGSNFTLKIRSTKLEDSAMYFCASKLYGGPQHFGDGTRLSIL.

The chain joins TRBV27 to TRBJ1-5; TRBD1 agrees at 8 bases. The CDR3 has 14 residues. Germline CDR1 is MNHEY and CDR2 is SMNVEV (reference sequence). V trimming: 6 bases; J trimming: 0 bases; junction bases outside the gene matches: 1. The CDR3 DNA reads as TGTGCCAGCAGACAGGGGGATAGCAATCAGCCCCAGCATTTT. Protein: CASRQGDSNQPQHF.

This clone appeared a few times. The chain joins TRBV30 to TRBJ1-3; 8 bases align to TRBD1. The V gene end was trimmed by 3 bases and the J gene end by 0 bases; junction bases not matched to a gene: 4. The germline V gene encodes CDR1 GTSNPN and CDR2 SVGIG (reference sequence). The CDR3 is 15 amino acids. DNA of the CDR3: TGTGCCTGGAGGCCGGACAGGGACTCTGGAAACACCATATATTTT. Translation gives CAWRPDRDSGNTIYF.

The genes are TRBV4-2 and TRBJ1-1; D perhaps matches TRBD1 (5 bases). The CDR3 sequence is 16 residues long. V was clipped by 2 bases and J by 6 bases, with 19 bases between them. In germline, CDR1 is LGHNA, CDR2 YNFKEQ. The CDR3 region is CASSQPYRDGMAEAFF. The CDR3, as DNA: TGTGCCAGCAGCCAACCCTATCGGGACGGGATGGCTGAAGCTTTCTTT.

J is TRBJ2-1 and V is TRBV2; the match to TRBD1 covers 7 bases. J was trimmed by 3 bases and V by 7 bases; bases with no gene match: 3. Germline V gene data show CDR1 as SNHLY and CDR2 as FYNNEI. This CDR3 has 13 amino acids. The CDR3 protein is CASKGANYNEQFF. CDR3 in DNA: TGTGCCAGCAAGGGGGCAAACTACAATGAGCAGTTCTTC.

J is TRBJ1-2 and V is TRBV4-1; 9 bases are shared with TRBD1. V lost 4 bases and J lost 5; bases outside the gene matches: 5. This CDR3 is 14 amino acids long. CDR1 is MGHRA and CDR2 is YSYEKL in the germline V gene. The CDR3 DNA is TGCGCCAGCAGCCGCGGACAGGGGAAATATGGCTACACCTTC. Translating gives CASSRGQGKYGYTF.